This is a list of T cell receptor beta chains from one sample in a study of T cells in localized non-small cell lung cancer. The data were produced by immunoSEQ multiplex PCR, yet TCRdb's version contains in-frame clones alone and is incomplete. The sample carries 13,000 or so clones, 89% recorded once. The sequenced sample was peripheral blood mononuclear cells, obtained before any cancer treatment. The source is a man between 40 and 75 years old with stage III lung adenocarcinoma. The CDR3 runs from the conserved cysteine through the conserved F or W. The D gene is left open where the match is weak. Clone size is not always given. Where it is, it says once, few, many or a class for expanded clones.

CDR3aa	CDR3nt	d_gene	v_gene	j_gene	abundance
CASSYSTGGYEQYF	TGTGCCAGCAGTTACTCGACCGGAGGCTACGAGCAGTACTTC	NA	TRBV6-5	TRBJ2-7	NA
CASSKQGTDQPQHF	TGTGCCAGCAGTAAACAGGGGACCGATCAGCCCCAGCATTTT	TRBD1	TRBV2	TRBJ1-5	few
CATHPGQGFYEQYF	TGTGCCACCCATCCGGGACAGGGGTTTTACGAGCAGTACTTC	TRBD1	TRBV19	TRBJ2-7	NA
CASSRPGLAGEFSLGQFF	TGTGCCAGCTCACGACCGGGACTAGCGGGAGAGTTCTCTTTAGGGCAGTTCTTC	TRBD2	TRBV18	TRBJ2-1	NA
CATRNRGPQETQYF	TGTGCCACCAGAAACAGGGGCCCCCAAGAGACCCAGTACTTC	TRBD1	TRBV28	TRBJ2-5	NA
CASTSTPMRNQPQHF	TGTGCCAGTACTTCGACACCCATGCGCAATCAGCCCCAGCATTTT	NA	TRBV19	TRBJ1-5	NA
CASSSVGISSYEQYF	TGTGCCAGCAGCTCCGTCGGGATCAGCTCCTACGAGCAGTACTTC	NA	TRBV7-9	TRBJ2-7	NA
CASSSTGQDSPLHF	TGTGCCAGCAGCTCGACAGGGCAAGATTCACCCCTCCACTTT	TRBD1	TRBV5-4	TRBJ1-6	NA
CASSETSGRALGETQYF	TGTGCCAGCAGCGAGACTAGCGGGAGGGCCCTCGGGGAGACCCAGTACTTC	TRBD2	TRBV7-2	TRBJ2-5	NA
CASSQNNQGQLYNEQFF	TGTGCCAGCAGCCAAAACAATCAGGGACAGTTATACAATGAGCAGTTCTTC	TRBD1	TRBV4-2	TRBJ2-1	NA
CASSLLAGHYEQYF	TGTGCCAGCAGTTTGCTAGCGGGGCACTACGAGCAGTACTTC	TRBD2	TRBV6-6	TRBJ2-7	NA
CASSLPPRQETQYF	TGCGCCAGCAGCTTGCCCCCGAGACAAGAGACCCAGTACTTC	NA	TRBV5-1	TRBJ2-5	NA
CASSPTGDTEAFF	TGTGCCAGCAGTCCGACCGGGGACACTGAAGCTTTCTTT	NA	TRBV6-6	TRBJ1-1	few
CASSSTSGKYNEQFF	TGTGCCAGCAGTTCAACTAGCGGGAAGTACAATGAGCAGTTCTTC	TRBD2	TRBV6-5	TRBJ2-1	once
CASLRGTEAFF	TGTGCCAGTCTCAGGGGCACTGAAGCTTTCTTT	NA	TRBV27	TRBJ1-1	NA